The clone carrying this TCR beta chain was detected a few times. The antigen remains undetermined. The source of the sample is a study of T cells after yellow fever vaccination. Study-wide points: Clones from primary vaccination mostly reappeared after the booster (around 96% CD4, over 85% CD8).

The J segment lost 2 bases and the V segment lost 1 base, leaving 7 bases of the junction unmatched. The germline V gene has CDR1 SGHNT and CDR2 YYREEE (reference sequence). The CDR3 spans 16 residues. One entry per CDR3 protein results from TCRdb running MiXCR on the 5' RACE reads. This table holds around 120,000 distinct CDR3 sequences, about 7% found once. The origin of this receptor is a man aged 18 to 29 who received the YFV17D yellow fever vaccine. The chain combines TRBV5-4 with TRBJ2-3; 7 bases match TRBD1. The source material was CD4+ T cells sorted from PBMCs, sampled approximately 47 days after the first yellow fever vaccination. The CDR3 reads CASSLSGGAYTDTQYF. DNA for the CDR3: TGTGCCAGCAGCTTGTCAGGGGGAGCCTACACAGATACGCAGTATTTT. The full variable domain, rest sourced from reference TRBV5-4 and TRBJ2-3, is ETGVTQSPTHLIKTRGQQVTLRCSSQSGHNTVSWYQQALGQGPQFIFQYYREEENGRGNFPPRFSGLQFPNYSSELNVNALELDDSALYLCASSLSGGAYTDTQYFGPGTRLTVL.